The 19 T cell receptor beta chains in this list originate from one sample, sequenced in a study of technical replicates of blood from a handful of donors. Sequencing used immunoSEQ multiplex PCR; TCRdb keeps in-frame clones, though not all of them. The sample lists about 89,000 clones, about 94% occurring once. The specimen sequenced was T cells isolated from PBMCs. Receptors were obtained from a human donor in good health.

The chain carries TRBV5-8 and TRBJ2-3, with TRBD1 matching over 7 bases. Germline-derived CDR1 and CDR2 are SGHTS and YDEGEE. V was pared by 9 bases and J by 6 bases, with 10 bases of the junction left unmatched. This CDR3 has 13 residues. The CDR3 DNA follows: TGTGCCATCGACAGGGACCTAGGGGATACGCAGTATTTT. This codes for CAIDRDLGDTQYF.

The gene calls are TRBV10-3 and TRBJ1-6, with 7 bases fitting TRBD1. CDR1 is ENHRY and CDR2 is SYGVKD in the germline V gene. This CDR3 has 15 amino acids. With V trimmed by 3 bases and J by 5 bases, 4 bases remained unmatched. CDR3 sequence: CAISDWDRDNSPLHF. The CDR3 DNA reads TGTGCCATCAGTGATTGGGACAGAGATAATTCACCCCTCCACTTT.

The table lists this clone with a few counts. This rearrangement joins TRBV2 to TRBJ1-1, with D hard to call. The germline V gene encodes CDR1 SNHLY and CDR2 FYNNEI. With 4 bases removed from V and 4 bases from J, the gap between germline ends came to 13 bases. The CDR3 has 14 residues. This CDR3 is CASSVNYAGTEAFF. CDR3 bases: TGTGCCAGCAGTGTGAACTACGCCGGCACTGAAGCTTTCTTT.

The gene calls are TRBV5-1 and TRBJ2-1; weak D call: TRBD2 (6 bases). The germline V gene encodes CDR1 SGHRS and CDR2 YFSETQ. The CDR3 totals 14 residues. V dropped 2 bases and J dropped 5 bases, with 11 bases sitting between them. The CDR3 DNA reads as TGCGCCAGCAGCTTCGGGGGTAGGGACAATGAGCAGTTCTTC. It codes for CASSFGGRDNEQFF. Full variable domain (remainder filled in from reference TRBV5-1 and TRBJ2-1): KAGVTQTPRYLIKTRGQQVTLSCSPISGHRSVSWYQQTPGQGLQFLFEYFSETQRNKGNFPGRFSGRQFSNSRSEMNVSTLELGDSALYLCASSFGGRDNEQFFGPGTRLTVL.

V and J are TRBV7-9 and TRBJ1-1, with a weak D call TRBD1 (6 bases). Germline lookup yields CDR1 SEHNR and CDR2 FQNEAQ (reference sequence). This CDR3 contains 16 residues. V dropped 0 bases and J dropped 1 base, with 12 bases sitting between them. The CDR3 loop is CASSLAGTMGNTEAFF. The DNA of the CDR3 is TGTGCCAGCAGCTTAGCGGGGACAATGGGGAACACTGAAGCTTTCTTT.

The chain recombines TRBV29-1 with TRBJ2-1, with 9 bases that match TRBD2. The CDR3 contains 15 residues. In germline, CDR1 is SQVTM, CDR2 ANQGSEA. The V and J ends lost 3 bases and 7 bases, in that order; junction bases with no gene match: 10. CDR3 sequence: CSVDPHSGSMNEQFF. The CDR3 DNA is TGCAGCGTTGACCCACATAGCGGGAGTATGAATGAGCAGTTCTTC.

The rearrangement uses TRBV10-3 and TRBJ2-1; 8 bases are a match to TRBD2. Trimming at V came to 3 bases and at J to 5 bases, leaving 6 bases not matched to a gene. The CDR3 spans 15 residues. Germline values: CDR1 ENHRY, CDR2 SYGVKD. CDR3 sequence reads: CAISDHTSGNNEQFF. Here the CDR3 DNA reads TGTGCCATCAGTGATCATACTAGCGGAAACAATGAGCAGTTCTTC.

The rearrangement uses TRBV18 and TRBJ2-5; D gene ambiguous. Between the trimmed V and J ends, which lost 3 bases and 4 bases, there was a span of 9 bases. The germline gives CDR1 KGHSH, CDR2 LQKENI. CDR3 length equals 13 residues. Here the CDR3 DNA reads TGTGCCAGCTCACCCCCTACTGGAGAGACCCAGTACTTC. Amino acid sequence: CASSPPTGETQYF.

This chain uses TRBV10-1 with TRBJ2-6; 13 bases agree with TRBD2. V gave up 2 bases and J gave up 4 bases; unmatched junction bases: 2. The CDR3 length is 17 residues. Germline loops: CDR1 WNHNN, CDR2 SYGVQD (reference sequence). The DNA for the CDR3 is TGCGCCAGCAGTGAGGGACTAGCGGGAGCCGGGGCCAACGTCCTGACTTTC. Translation gives CASSEGLAGAGANVLTF.

The chain is built from TRBV5-4 and TRBJ1-1; 7 bases line up with TRBD1. Germline values: CDR1 SGHNT, CDR2 YYREEE (reference sequence). The CDR3 is made up of 14 amino acids. The junction had 5 bases not matched to a gene; V was cut back by 4 bases and J by 2 bases. The CDR3 region is CASSADRVNTEAFF. The CDR3 DNA follows: TGTGCCAGCAGCGCCGACAGGGTTAACACTGAAGCTTTCTTT.

This clone was observed once. The chain carries TRBV29-1 and TRBJ1-2; D is unclear. V dropped 3 bases and J dropped 0 bases, with 11 bases sitting between them. This CDR3 is built from 14 residues. Germline V CDR1 and CDR2: SQVTM, ANQGSEA. CDR3 DNA: TGCAGCGTTGACTCCCGAGGTGCTAACTATGGCTACACCTTC. Translated: CSVDSRGANYGYTF.

V and J are TRBV15 and TRBJ2-1; 13 positions agree with TRBD2. V was pared by 3 bases and J by 8 bases, with 4 bases of the junction left unmatched. Germline CDR1 LNHNV, CDR2 YYDKDF (reference sequence). The CDR3 spans 15 residues. The CDR3 nucleotides read TGTGCCACCAGCAGGGGACTAGCGGGACCTGATGAGCAGTTCTTC. This sequence encodes CATSRGLAGPDEQFF.

This chain uses TRBV6-5 with TRBJ2-2; D possibly corresponds to TRBD1 (5 bases). This CDR3 contains 13 residues. Germline values: CDR1 MNHEY, CDR2 SVGAGI. Trimming removed 8 bases from V and 5 bases from J, with 12 bases in between. The CDR3 nucleotides read TGTGCCAGCCGGACAAGGGCGACCGGGGAGCTGTTTTTT. Translation: CASRTRATGELFF.

The genes are TRBV11-2 and TRBJ1-2; 10 bases line up with TRBD1. CDR3 length: 16 amino acids. The V gene end was trimmed by 7 bases and the J gene end by 8 bases; junction bases not matched to a gene: 16. Germline assignment: CDR1 SGHAT and CDR2 FQNNGV. CDR3 loop: CASTESLDRGNRGYTF. In DNA form, the CDR3 reads TGTGCCAGCACCGAGAGCCTGGACAGGGGGAATAGGGGCTACACCTTC.

The chain uses TRBV7-7 and TRBJ2-3, with TRBD1 identical over 9 bases. The CDR3 covers 15 residues. Germline CDR1 reads SSHAT; CDR2 reads FNYEAQ (reference sequence). The trim removed 3 bases at V and 2 bases at J, leaving 3 bases unmatched. The CDR3: CASSLTGGDTDTQYF. The CDR3, as DNA: TGTGCCAGCAGCTTGACAGGGGGTGACACAGATACGCAGTATTTT.

CDR3 sequence reads: CASSPASWDEQFF. In DNA, the CDR3 is TGTGCCAGCTCACCGGCTAGCTGGGATGAGCAGTTCTTC. The V and J genes are TRBV18 and TRBJ2-1; the D gene is possibly TRBD2 (5 bases). V shed 3 bases and J shed 8 bases, with 11 bases lying between them. Looked up from germline, CDR1 is KGHSH and CDR2 is LQKENI. The CDR3 spans 13 residues.

The chain is built from TRBV29-1 and TRBJ2-7; D unclear. This CDR3 comprises 13 residues. Germline CDR1 and CDR2: SQVTM and ANQGSEA. Trimming removed 2 bases at V and 2 bases at J, with 10 bases between. CDR3 protein: CSVESHNAYEQYF. The CDR3 DNA sequence: TGCAGCGTTGAATCGCACAACGCCTACGAGCAGTACTTC.

This clone was detected a few times. This chain connects TRBV28 to TRBJ2-3; a possible D gene is TRBD2 (6 bases). The CDR3 loop spans 21 amino acids. The V and J ends lost 4 bases and 6 bases respectively, with 35 bases between them. The germline V gene has CDR1 MDHEN and CDR2 SYDVKM. As DNA, the CDR3 is TGTGCCAGCAGTTCTCTTCTAAGGCGGGTACTCCACCAAAGGAGGGGTGATACGCAGTATTTT. This sequence encodes CASSSLLRRVLHQRRGDTQYF.

The CDR3: CASSLQGGRGNYGYTF. The CDR3 bases are TGTGCCAGCTCACTTCAAGGTGGCAGGGGTAACTATGGCTACACCTTC. V usage is TRBV18 and J usage is TRBJ1-2, with D perhaps TRBD1 (6 bases). The CDR3 runs 16 residues. Germline V CDR1 and CDR2: KGHSH, LQKENI. V lost 4 bases, J lost 1 base, and 16 bases lay in between.